These T cell receptor beta chains were read from a single sample in a study of T cells after yellow fever vaccination. TCRdb reanalysed the 5' RACE reads using MiXCR and keeps one entry per CDR3 protein. The sample lists around 340,000 distinct CDR3 sequences; around 12% were seen once. This material consisted of CD4+ T cells sorted from PBMCs, taken 15 days after the yellow fever booster vaccination. The receptors stem from a man aged 18-30 years who received the YFV17D yellow fever vaccine. The CDR3 runs from the conserved cysteine through the conserved F or W. Fields, in order: J gene, D gene, V gene, clone size, CDR3 DNA, CDR3 protein. The D gene is left open where the match is weak. Clone size is stated in some rows and not others, as once, few, many or a class when expanded.

j_call: TRBJ2-3
d_call: .
v_call: TRBV11-2
clone_size: few
cdr3_nt: TGTGCCAGCAGGACCAGGGAGTCGCAGTATTTT
cdr3_aa: CASRTRESQYF

j_call: TRBJ1-6
d_call: TRBD1
v_call: TRBV27
clone_size: .
cdr3_nt: TGTGCCAGCAGTTATAGGACAGGGGATTCACCCCTCCACTTT
cdr3_aa: CASSYRTGDSPLHF

j_call: TRBJ2-3
d_call: TRBD1
v_call: TRBV7-8
clone_size: .
cdr3_nt: TGTGCCAGCAGCTTAAGGGACAGAGCAGATACGCAGTATTTT
cdr3_aa: CASSLRDRADTQYF

j_call: TRBJ2-2
d_call: .
v_call: TRBV13
clone_size: .
cdr3_nt: TGTGCCAGCAGCTTAATCGGGGAGCTGTTTTTT
cdr3_aa: CASSLIGELFF

j_call: TRBJ2-1
d_call: TRBD2
v_call: TRBV7-8
clone_size: .
cdr3_nt: TGTGCCAGCAGCTTAGTTCCAGCTAGCGGGGCTAACAATGAGCAGTTCTTC
cdr3_aa: CASSLVPASGANNEQFF

j_call: TRBJ2-3
d_call: .
v_call: TRBV20-1
clone_size: few
cdr3_nt: TGCAGTGCTAGAGATCGGGATACGCAGTATTTT
cdr3_aa: CSARDRDTQYF

j_call: TRBJ2-3
d_call: TRBD1
v_call: TRBV3-1
clone_size: .
cdr3_nt: TGTGCCAGCAGCCAAGCCAGGGGGCGAATACATACGCAGTATTTT
cdr3_aa: CASSQARGRIHTQYF

j_call: TRBJ2-7
d_call: TRBD1
v_call: TRBV5-1
clone_size: .
cdr3_nt: TGCGCCAGCAGCCCGGACAGGGGCTACGAGCAGTACTTC
cdr3_aa: CASSPDRGYEQYF

j_call: TRBJ2-1
d_call: TRBD2
v_call: TRBV6-1
clone_size: few
cdr3_nt: TGTGCCAGCAGTCCAGGAGCGGGGGGGCCCTATGAGCAGTTCTTC
cdr3_aa: CASSPGAGGPYEQFF

j_call: TRBJ1-5
d_call: .
v_call: TRBV6-6
clone_size: once
cdr3_nt: TGTGCCAGCAGTTCGCTGGTCCAGCCCCAGCATTTT
cdr3_aa: CASSSLVQPQHF

j_call: TRBJ2-5
d_call: .
v_call: TRBV21-1
clone_size: .
cdr3_nt: TGTGCCAGCAGATTAAGGGGGCAGATGGAGACCCAGTACTTC
cdr3_aa: CASRLRGQMETQYF

j_call: TRBJ2-2
d_call: .
v_call: TRBV5-4
clone_size: once
cdr3_nt: TGTGCCACCGGCCTAAAATTGACAGCCGCGAACACCGGGGAGCTGTTTTTT
cdr3_aa: CATGLKLTAANTGELFF

j_call: TRBJ2-3
d_call: .
v_call: TRBV19
clone_size: .
cdr3_nt: TGTGCCAGTAGCCCCGGGTGGGGGAAGAGCACAGATACGCAGTATTTT
cdr3_aa: CASSPGWGKSTDTQYF

j_call: TRBJ2-1
d_call: .
v_call: TRBV6-4
clone_size: few
cdr3_nt: TGTGCCAGCAGCCCTAGGGACTTACCATCCTACAATGAGCAGTTCTTC
cdr3_aa: CASSPRDLPSYNEQFF

j_call: TRBJ2-3
d_call: .
v_call: TRBV2
clone_size: .
cdr3_nt: TGTGCCAGCAAGGGGGTCTTCACAGATACGCAGTATTTT
cdr3_aa: CASKGVFTDTQYF

j_call: TRBJ2-7
d_call: .
v_call: TRBV3-1
clone_size: .
cdr3_nt: TGTGCCAGCAGCCAAGAACGGTACGAGCAGTACTTC
cdr3_aa: CASSQERYEQYF

j_call: TRBJ1-2
d_call: TRBD1
v_call: TRBV5-1
clone_size: .
cdr3_nt: TGCGCCAGCAGCTGGACAGGGCCGGCTCGGGGCTACACCTTC
cdr3_aa: CASSWTGPARGYTF

j_call: TRBJ1-1
d_call: .
v_call: TRBV11-2
clone_size: .
cdr3_nt: TGTGCCAGCAGCCCGGCCGGGAGCACTGAAGCTTTCTTT
cdr3_aa: CASSPAGSTEAFF

j_call: TRBJ1-4
d_call: TRBD1
v_call: TRBV7-8
clone_size: few
cdr3_nt: TGTGCCAGCAGCCGACAGGGGGCAAACGAAGAAAAACTGTTTTTT
cdr3_aa: CASSRQGANEEKLFF

j_call: TRBJ2-5
d_call: TRBD1
v_call: TRBV6-5
clone_size: .
cdr3_nt: TGTGCCAGCAGTACGCCCCGGGACAGTTCAAGGGCCCAGTACTTC
cdr3_aa: CASSTPRDSSRAQYF

j_call: TRBJ1-6
d_call: .
v_call: TRBV5-1
clone_size: .
cdr3_nt: TGCGCCAGCACCGCGGAGGGTGGCTCACCCCTCCACTTT
cdr3_aa: CASTAEGGSPLHF

j_call: TRBJ2-2
d_call: .
v_call: TRBV28
clone_size: few
cdr3_nt: TGTGCCAGCAGTTTACCCCACAGATTAGCGGCCGAGCTGTTTTTT
cdr3_aa: CASSLPHRLAAELFF

j_call: TRBJ1-2
d_call: .
v_call: TRBV7-2
clone_size: .
cdr3_nt: TGTGCCAGCGCCATGAGAAGGCAGGCTGGCGGCTACACCTTC
cdr3_aa: CASAMRRQAGGYTF

j_call: TRBJ2-3
d_call: .
v_call: TRBV2
clone_size: .
cdr3_nt: TGTGCCAGCAGTGACCCAGGGGTGAGCACAGATACGCAGTATTTT
cdr3_aa: CASSDPGVSTDTQYF

j_call: TRBJ1-4
d_call: .
v_call: TRBV4-1
clone_size: few
cdr3_nt: TGCGCCAGCAGCCGAAACGCCGGCGGCAACTTAAATGAAAAACTGTTTTTT
cdr3_aa: CASSRNAGGNLNEKLFF

j_call: TRBJ2-6
d_call: .
v_call: TRBV6-4
clone_size: many
cdr3_nt: TGTGCCAGCAGTGAAGCCAGTGCTGGGGCCAACGTCCTGACTTTC
cdr3_aa: CASSEASAGANVLTF

j_call: TRBJ2-5
d_call: TRBD2
v_call: TRBV19
clone_size: .
cdr3_nt: TGTGCCAGTAGTGGACGATCGGGGGGTAAGACCCAGTACTTC
cdr3_aa: CASSGRSGGKTQYF

j_call: TRBJ2-1
d_call: .
v_call: TRBV5-6
clone_size: .
cdr3_nt: TGTGCCAGCAGGCGGACCACCTACAATGAGCAGTTCTTC
cdr3_aa: CASRRTTYNEQFF